The clone carrying this T cell receptor beta chain has just a few counts. Researchers took RNA transcripts and amplified the TCR beta CDR3 regions from them. The HTBI primer set was used in a first-round RT-PCR of the TCR CDR3. TCRdb re-derived calls from the multiplex PCR reads in MiXCR, one entry per CDR3 protein. The sample carries about 210,000 distinct CDR3 sequences, 15% to 20% recorded once. This entry belongs to a study of T cells in Graves' hyperthyroidism and ophthalmopathy. This CDR3 spans 15 amino acids. Germline assignment: CDR1 DFQATT and CDR2 SNEGSKA (reference sequence). V dropped 6 bases and J dropped 6; count of bases not matched to a gene: 15.

The sequence was obtained from a man over 45 with Graves' hyperthyroidism. The rearrangement joins TRBV20-1 to TRBJ1-2, with 8 bases aligning to TRBD1. The sequencing sample was made of blood. The CDR3, as DNA: TGCAGTGCCAGTAGGCCTGGACAGGGTTGGGATGGCTACACCTTC. This sequence encodes CSASRPGQGWDGYTF.